Below are 30 T cell receptor beta chains sequenced from a single sample in a study of spatial heterogeneity in lung cancer. Time point meaning: sample taken at primary tumor resection. TCRdb re-analysed the 5' RACE reads in MiXCR, keeping a single row per CDR3 protein. The table lists about 10,000 distinct CDR3 sequences, around 12% of them singletons. Their recognized antigens are unknown. Findings and limits, study-wide: In tumors, expanded intratumoral alpha and beta TCR counts tracked mutation counts.

The source was lung tumor tissue, collected at surgery. The receptor set was obtained from a male donor with early-stage non-small cell lung cancer.

This clonotype was recorded many times. Because the library targeted alpha chains, this beta chain is an off-target read whose size means little. The rearrangement links TRBV18 to TRBJ2-3; D might be TRBD1 (6 bases). Trimming removed 0 bases at V and 0 bases at J, with 10 bases between. The germline gives CDR1 KGHSH, CDR2 LQKENI. The CDR3 runs to 16 residues. CDR3: CASSPPGQPSTDTQYF. CDR3 nucleotides: TGTGCCAGCTCACCACCGGGACAACCTAGCACAGATACGCAGTATTTT.

This clonotype appeared many times. At one of its ends the junction is not consistent with the germline gene, which may arise from a read error. For a library built for alpha chains, this beta chain is a stray read; little rests on its size. J is TRBJ2-5 and V is TRBV7-7; 7 bases map to TRBD1. CDR1 and CDR2 from the germline V gene are SSHAT and FNYEAQ (reference sequence). CDR3 length: 14 amino acids. The CDR3, as DNA: TGTGCTAGCAGCTCGACAGGGATCCTGGAGACCCAGTACTTC. As protein: CASSSTGILETQYF. The full variable domain, completed using reference TRBV7-7 and TRBJ2-5, is GAGVSQSPRYKVTKRGQDVTLRCDPISSHATLYWYQQALGQGPEFLTYFNYEAQPDKSGLPSDRFSAERPEGSISTLTIQRTEQRDSAMYRCASSSTGILETQYFGPGTRLLVL.

Notes on this clonotype: Within a library made for alpha chains, this beta chain is off target, and its count is uninformative. This chain links TRBV4-2 with TRBJ2-5, with D hard to call. The CDR3 contains 15 residues. Germline V gene sequence: CDR1 LGHNA, CDR2 YNFKEQ. V dropped 1 base and J dropped 5 bases, with 14 bases sitting between them. The CDR3 coding sequence is TGTGCCAGCAGCCAAGCCTCGAGCCCTCAGGAGACCCAGTACTTC. Its translation is CASSQASSPQETQYF.

As regards this clonotype: This beta chain turned up in a library designed for alpha chains; as an off-target read, its abundance says little. The chain combines TRBV7-3 with TRBJ2-3; TRBD2 aligns across 7 bases. The CDR3 totals 16 residues. From germline, CDR1 is SGHTA and CDR2 FQGTGA. The J segment lost 4 bases and the V segment lost 4 bases, leaving 11 bases of the junction unmatched. The CDR3 bases are TGTGCCAGCAGCTCAGGACTAGGGCTGGGGTCAGATACGCAGTATTTT. Its translation: CASSSGLGLGSDTQYF.

A word on this clonotype: For a library built for alpha chains, this beta chain is a stray read; little rests on its size. The genes are TRBV4-1 and TRBJ1-1; TRBD1 might be the D (5 bases). The CDR3 is 13 residues long. Germline V gene data show CDR1 as MGHRA and CDR2 as YSYEKL. V was pared by 5 bases and J by 3 bases, with 10 bases between. The CDR3: CASSWGGDTEAFF. The CDR3 DNA is TGCGCCAGCAGCTGGGGGGGTGACACTGAAGCTTTCTTT.

By sample share, this clonotype is medium-sized. For a library built for alpha chains, this beta chain is a stray read; little rests on its size. The genes are TRBV19 and TRBJ2-1; D uncertain. CDR3 length: 15 residues. CDR1 is LNHDA, CDR2 SQIVND, per germline (reference sequence). Trimming left V 1 base short and J 7 bases short, with 14 bases between. CDR3 residues: CASSIGGSWVNEQFF. The CDR3 DNA reads TGTGCCAGTAGTATAGGGGGTAGTTGGGTGAATGAGCAGTTCTTC. Together with reference TRBV19 and TRBJ2-1, the CDR3 gives the full variable domain: DGGITQSPKYLFRKEGQNVTLSCEQNLNHDAMYWYRQDPGQGLRLIYYSQIVNDFQKGDIAEGYSVSREKKESFPLTVTSAQKNPTAFYLCASSIGGSWVNEQFFGPGTRLTVL.

This clonotype was detected ten times or more. The library was prepared for alpha chains; this beta chain is a stray read, so its frequency means little. J is TRBJ2-3 and V is TRBV7-9; 8 bases are a match to TRBD2. The CDR3 runs 13 residues. CDR1 is SEHNR, CDR2 FQNEAQ, per germline (reference sequence). Losses at the gene ends were 5 bases for V and 4 bases for J; bases not matched to a gene: 2. The CDR3 region has the DNA TGTGCCAGCAGCCCGGGACTAGCAGATACGCAGTATTTT. Residues: CASSPGLADTQYF.

This clonotype was detected many times. This beta chain was picked up by a library intended for alpha chains and is off target, so its count carries little meaning. This chain uses TRBV20-1 with TRBJ2-1; TRBD2 aligns across 7 bases. The CDR3 runs to 14 residues. Losses at the gene ends were 0 bases for V and 10 bases for J; bases not matched to a gene: 9. Germline CDR1 is DFQATT and CDR2 is SNEGSKA (reference sequence). The CDR3 here is CSARDASGGGEQFF. CDR3 in DNA: TGCAGTGCTAGAGACGCTAGCGGAGGCGGGGAGCAGTTCTTC.

This clonotype is medium-sized in the sample. This beta chain came through as a stray read in a library set up for alpha chains, and its size says little. The chain uses TRBV5-1 and TRBJ1-2; D not certain. This CDR3 region has 13 residues. Germline CDR1 is SGHRS and CDR2 is YFSETQ. V lost 0 bases to trimming and J lost 6 bases, with 9 bases between them. CDR3 residues: CASSLGHVDGYTF. The CDR3 DNA is TGCGCCAGCAGCTTGGGTCATGTGGATGGCTACACCTTC.

This clonotype was observed many times. For a library built for alpha chains, this beta chain is a stray read; little rests on its size. The CDR3 here is CASSFYRGLNTGELFF. CDR3 DNA: TGTGCCAGCAGTTTTTACAGGGGGCTCAACACCGGGGAGCTGTTTTTT. The V gene is TRBV27, the J gene TRBJ2-2; 9 positions agree with TRBD1. CDR1 is MNHEY and CDR2 is SMNVEV in the germline V gene (reference sequence). The CDR3 consists of 16 residues. V dropped 3 bases and J dropped 2; count of bases not matched to a gene: 4.

Notes on this clonotype: Since the library was made to target alpha chains, this beta chain is a stray read and its abundance is not meaningful. The chain employs TRBV11-3 and TRBJ2-5, with TRBD2 matching 7 bases. J gave up 5 bases and V 5 bases, and 11 bases lay outside the gene matches. Germline CDR1 reads SGHNT; CDR2 reads YENEEA. The CDR3 loop spans 15 amino acids. In nucleotides, the CDR3 is TGTGCCAGCAGCCATTCAAGCGGGACGGGGGAGACCCAGTACTTC. Amino acids: CASSHSSGTGETQYF.

This clonotype was recorded a few times. Relative to the germline gene, one junction end is altered; a read error may explain this. The library was built for alpha chains, so this beta chain is an off-target read and its size means little. The genes are TRBV3-1 and TRBJ2-5; D gene unclear. The CDR3 sequence is 11 residues long. Germline V gene sequence: CDR1 LGHDT, CDR2 YNNKEL (reference sequence). CDR3 sequence (DNA): TGTGCCAGCAGTCTCTGGGTGACCCGGTACTTC. As protein: CASSLWVTRYF.

This clonotype came up many times. Found in a library prepared for alpha chains, this beta chain is an off-target read, and its abundance has little meaning. The chain is built from TRBV20-1 and TRBJ2-5; D gene unclear. V lost 3 bases to trimming and J lost 2 bases, with 4 bases between them. The CDR3 contains 11 residues. Per germline, CDR1 DFQATT and CDR2 SNEGSKA (reference sequence). The CDR3 DNA sequence: TGCAGTGCTAGCGGACAAGAGACCCAGTACTTC. Translation gives CSASGQETQYF.

This clonotype came up many times. In a library made to pick up alpha chains, this beta chain is a stray read with a size that means little. The chain uses TRBV5-5 and TRBJ1-1; D is unclear. Germline values: CDR1 SGHKS, CDR2 YYEKEE (reference sequence). There are 13 residues in the CDR3. V was clipped by 4 bases and J by 2 bases, with 9 bases between them. As DNA, the CDR3 is TGTGCCAGCAGCCCGTACCCCAACACTGAAGCTTTCTTT. Translated: CASSPYPNTEAFF.

In the case of this clonotype: This beta chain came through as a stray read in a library set up for alpha chains, and its size says little. The chain has TRBV7-8 and TRBJ1-5, with D possibly matching TRBD1 (6 bases). Germline V CDR1 and CDR2: SGHVS, FQNEAQ. V dropped 3 bases and J dropped 4 bases, with 7 bases sitting between them. The CDR3 has 13 amino acids. CDR3 sequence (DNA): TGTGCCAGCAGCTTCCAGGGGAATCAGCCCCAGCATTTT. This codes for CASSFQGNQPQHF.

This clonotype showed up many times. Found in a library prepared for alpha chains, this beta chain is an off-target read, and its abundance has little meaning. V and J are TRBV12-3 or TRBV12-4 and TRBJ2-7; 7 bases map to TRBD1. The CDR3 is 12 residues long. The J segment lost 5 bases and the V segment lost 3 bases, leaving 1 base of the junction unmatched. This CDR3 is CASSLTGNEQYF. The CDR3 DNA follows: TGTGCCAGCAGTTTGACAGGGAACGAGCAGTACTTC.

Within the sample, this clonotype is medium-sized (0.01 to 0.1%). Since the library was made to target alpha chains, this beta chain is a stray read and its abundance is not meaningful. As DNA, the CDR3 is TGTGCCAGCAGGGGGGGAAAGAATTCTAACGTCCTGACTTTC. Translation gives CASRGGKNSNVLTF. The chain combines TRBV9 with TRBJ2-6, with D possibly TRBD2 on 6 matching bases. The V gene lost 5 bases and the J gene lost 10 bases, with 16 bases spanning the gap. Germline V gene data show CDR1 as SGDLS and CDR2 as YYNGEE. There are 14 residues in the CDR3.

This clonotype is judged medium-sized. This beta chain lies outside the target of a library built for alpha chains; its clone size means little. V gene TRBV4-1 combines with J gene TRBJ2-7; D may match TRBD1 or TRBD2 (5 bases each). CDR1 and CDR2 (germline): MGHRA, YSYEKL. The CDR3 length is 15 residues. V was shortened by 1 base and J by 3 bases, with 13 bases between the two germline ends. The CDR3 reads CASSQVDGASYEQYF. DNA for the CDR3: TGCGCCAGCAGCCAAGTTGACGGGGCCAGCTACGAGCAGTACTTC.

This clonotype was found many times. Because the library targeted alpha chains, this beta chain is an off-target read whose size means little. The chain is built from TRBV19 and TRBJ1-4; TRBD1 is a possible D gene (5 bases). Germline V lookup: CDR1 LNHDA, CDR2 SQIVND (reference sequence). This CDR3 contains 14 residues. Trimming left V 6 bases short and J 5 bases short, with 13 bases between. The CDR3 loop is CASRAGLQNEKLFF. CDR3 bases: TGTGCCAGTAGAGCGGGACTTCAAAATGAAAAACTGTTTTTT.

Worth noting for this clonotype: The library was built for alpha chains, so this beta chain is an off-target read and its size means little. CDR3 in amino acids: CASSLAMQGAETQYF. CDR3 nucleotide sequence: TGCGCCAGCAGCTTGGCCATGCAGGGGGCAGAGACCCAGTACTTC. The V gene is TRBV5-1, the J gene TRBJ2-5; TRBD1 matches 8 bases. CDR1 SGHRS and CDR2 YFSETQ come from the germline V gene. After removal of 0 bases from V and 4 bases from J, the junction contained 5 bases not matched to a gene. The CDR3 runs to 15 residues.

This clonotype is medium-sized within its sample. In a library made to pick up alpha chains, this beta chain is a stray read with a size that means little. J is TRBJ1-5 and V is TRBV10-2; D remains ambiguous. Trimming left V 2 bases short and J 7 bases short, with 12 bases between. CDR1 WSHSY and CDR2 SAAADI come from the germline V gene. The CDR3 has 14 residues. The CDR3 sequence is CASSEKGALQPQHF. As DNA, the CDR3 is TGCGCCAGCAGTGAGAAGGGTGCCCTCCAGCCCCAGCATTTT.

Sample share makes this clonotype medium-sized (0.01 to 0.1%). This beta chain is a stray sequence in a library constructed for alpha chains; its clone size is not meaningful. Written as DNA, the CDR3 is TGTGCCAGCAGCGTACCTAGCGATGAGCAGTTCTTC. This sequence encodes CASSVPSDEQFF. This chain joins TRBV9 and TRBJ2-1, with a tentative D call TRBD2 (6 bases). Deletions cut 1 base from V and 8 bases from J, with 7 bases between. Germline lookup yields CDR1 SGDLS and CDR2 YYNGEE. This CDR3 has 12 residues.

This clonotype was seen ten or more times. This beta chain was picked up by a library intended for alpha chains and is off target, so its count carries little meaning. V usage is TRBV12-3 or TRBV12-4 and J usage is TRBJ2-7; 8 bases match TRBD1. This CDR3 contains 16 residues. With V trimmed by 0 bases and J by 4 bases, 8 bases remained unmatched. DNA of the CDR3: TGTGCCAGCAGTTTAGCGCGAGGACAGGGAGGATACGAGCAGTACTTC. It translates to CASSLARGQGGYEQYF.

This clonotype was found many times. One end of the junction is discordant with germline, which a read error may explain. This beta chain turned up in a library designed for alpha chains; as an off-target read, its abundance says little. The chain combines TRBV7-7 with TRBJ2-3; D may be TRBD2 (6 bases). CDR1 SSHAT and CDR2 FNYEAQ come from the germline V gene (reference sequence). The CDR3 loop spans 14 amino acids. The CDR3 DNA reads as TGTGCTAGCAGCTTAGACGGGACTTTAGATACGCAGTATTTT. Protein: CASSLDGTLDTQYF.

By share, this clonotype counts as medium-sized. This beta chain was picked up by a library intended for alpha chains and is off target, so its count carries little meaning. J is TRBJ2-7 and V is TRBV7-2; D call uncertain. Trimming cost V 1 base and J 6 bases, with 16 bases left between them. CDR3 length: 15 residues. Looked up from germline, CDR1 is SGHTA and CDR2 is FQGNSA. CDR3 nucleotide sequence: TGTGCCAGCAGCTTAGAAGGTGGAACAACACGCGAGCAGTACTTC. This translates into CASSLEGGTTREQYF.

This clonotype is medium-sized within its sample. Being off target in a library aimed at alpha chains, this beta chain has a size of little meaning. The chain has TRBV4-1 and TRBJ1-5; D is ambiguous. This CDR3 has 13 residues. Germline CDR1 and CDR2: MGHRA and YSYEKL. V was trimmed by 2 bases and J by 5 bases, leaving 7 bases between them. CDR3 loop: CASSQKADQPQHF. The CDR3 bases are TGCGCCAGCAGCCAAAAAGCCGATCAGCCCCAGCATTTT.

This clonotype was seen at least ten times. For a library built for alpha chains, this beta chain is a stray read; little rests on its size. The chain recombines TRBV7-3 with TRBJ2-2, with a tentative D call TRBD1 (6 bases). Trimming pared 5 bases from V and 1 base from J, leaving 17 bases between. The V gene's germline CDR1 is SGHTA and CDR2 FQGTGA. This CDR3 is 17 amino acids long. This chain's CDR3 is CASSPGVGPKNTGELFF. CDR3 bases: TGTGCCAGCAGCCCAGGGGTGGGACCCAAGAACACCGGGGAGCTGTTTTTT.

Many counts were recorded for this clonotype. Found in a library prepared for alpha chains, this beta chain is an off-target read, and its abundance has little meaning. The V call is TRBV5-1, the J call TRBJ2-5; 7 bases are shared with TRBD2. With V trimmed by 4 bases and J by 2 bases, 8 bases remained unmatched. CDR1 and CDR2 (germline): SGHRS, YFSETQ. There are 15 residues in the CDR3. CDR3 nucleotide sequence: TGCGCCAGCAGCAGTGCCTGGGGAGGGCAAGAGACCCAGTACTTC. It yields the protein CASSSAWGGQETQYF.

For this clonotype: This beta chain is an unintended read in a library built for alpha chains; its size means little. The chain recombines TRBV4-1 with TRBJ1-6; 7 bases are a match to TRBD1. The V gene's germline CDR1 is MGHRA and CDR2 YSYEKL. With 0 bases clipped from V and 6 bases from J, the junction kept 8 bases outside the gene matches. The CDR3 is 17 residues long. CDR3 sequence (DNA): TGCGCCAGCAGCCAAGAGTGGCCAGGGGGACTTAATTCACCCCTCCACTTT. This translates into CASSQEWPGGLNSPLHF.

By frequency in the sample, this clonotype is medium-sized. For a library built for alpha chains, this beta chain is a stray read; little rests on its size. This chain joins TRBV5-1 and TRBJ1-1, with 9 positions matching TRBD1. Germline V gene data show CDR1 as SGHRS and CDR2 as YFSETQ. V trimming: 4 bases; J trimming: 5 bases; junction bases outside the gene matches: 9. This CDR3 is 15 amino acids long. The CDR3 region has the DNA TGCGCCAGCAGCACTCTACAGGGGGCTGGGACTGAAGCTTTCTTT. It encodes CASSTLQGAGTEAFF.